The clone carrying this T cell receptor beta chain has a count of ten or more. TCRdb ran MiXCR on the PCR reads and lists one entry per CDR3 protein. The table lists about 630,000 distinct CDR3 sequences, 25% of them singletons. V lost 6 bases and J lost 2; bases outside the gene matches: 6. The CDR3 is made up of 15 amino acids. Germline V gene sequence: CDR1 MGHRA, CDR2 YSYEKL. This entry is derived from a study of molecular identifiers for immune sequencing clone quantification. V usage is TRBV4-1 and J usage is TRBJ2-3, with TRBD1 matching 9 bases. This TCR was sampled from a human donor in good health. Some libraries in this study had Jurkat cell RNA spiked in. Sequenced material: naive CD8+ T cells from blood, with Jurkat cell RNA spiked in. The subset: FACS-sorted CD8+CD4-CCR7+CD45RA+ naive T cells. The DNA for the CDR3 is TGCGCCAGCAGGGGGACAGGGCATATCACAGATACGCAGTATTTT. Translating it yields CASRGTGHITDTQYF.